This T cell receptor beta chain was captured in a study of T cell responses to AZD1222 COVID-19 vaccine. Study-wide results and limits: The donor group comprised mostly white British people and more females; the analysis possibly underestimated clonal diversity. Dominant CD4 TCR responses targeted spike regions 160-218 and 743-854.

CDR1 LNHDA and CDR2 SQIVND come from the germline V gene (reference sequence). The CDR3 sequence is 14 residues long. V lost 7 bases and J 6 bases, leaving 16 bases between the germline ends. In regard to this clone: Antigen unknown.

Sequenced by immunoSEQ multiplex PCR; TCRdb stores in-frame clones only, minus some. The sample holds 65,000 to 90,000 clones, roughly 90% seen once. The source is an adult in good health. The V and J genes are TRBV19 and TRBJ1-5; the D gene is possibly TRBD1 (5 bases). The sequences come from peripheral blood, collected on day 0 of AZD1222 vaccination. The CDR3 region is CASTPGGQGQPQHF. In DNA form, the CDR3 reads TGTGCCAGTACCCCCGGGGGTCAGGGTCAGCCCCAGCATTTT.